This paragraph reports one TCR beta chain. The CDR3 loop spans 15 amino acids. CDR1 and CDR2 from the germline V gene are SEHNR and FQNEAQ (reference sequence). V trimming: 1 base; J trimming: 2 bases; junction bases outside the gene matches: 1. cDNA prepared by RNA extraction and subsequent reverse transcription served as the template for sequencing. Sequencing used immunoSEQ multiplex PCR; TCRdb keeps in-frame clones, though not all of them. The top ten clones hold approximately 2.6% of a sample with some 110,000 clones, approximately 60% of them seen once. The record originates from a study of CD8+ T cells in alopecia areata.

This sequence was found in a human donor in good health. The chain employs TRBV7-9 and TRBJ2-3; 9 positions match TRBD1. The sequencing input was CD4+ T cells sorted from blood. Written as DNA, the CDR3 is TGTGCCAGCAGCTTAGGGGACAGGGACACAGATACGCAGTATTTT. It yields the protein CASSLGDRDTDTQYF.